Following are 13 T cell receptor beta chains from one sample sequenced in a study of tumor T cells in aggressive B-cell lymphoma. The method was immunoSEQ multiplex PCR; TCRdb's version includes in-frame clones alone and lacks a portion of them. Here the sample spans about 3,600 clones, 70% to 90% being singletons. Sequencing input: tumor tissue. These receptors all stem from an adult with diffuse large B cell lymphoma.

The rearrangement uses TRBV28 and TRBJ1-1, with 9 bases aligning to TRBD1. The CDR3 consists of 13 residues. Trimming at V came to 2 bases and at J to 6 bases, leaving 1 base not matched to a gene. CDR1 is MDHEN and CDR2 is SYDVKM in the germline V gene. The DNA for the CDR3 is TGTGCCAGCAGTTTAGGACAGGGGCCTGAAGCTTTCTTT. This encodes CASSLGQGPEAFF.

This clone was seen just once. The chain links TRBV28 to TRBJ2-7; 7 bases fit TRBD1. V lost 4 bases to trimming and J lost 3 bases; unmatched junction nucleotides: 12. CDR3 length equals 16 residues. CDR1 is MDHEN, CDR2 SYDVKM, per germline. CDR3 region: CASSSPGQRLNYEQYF. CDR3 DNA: TGTGCCAGCAGTTCACCGGGACAGCGACTAAACTACGAGCAGTACTTC.

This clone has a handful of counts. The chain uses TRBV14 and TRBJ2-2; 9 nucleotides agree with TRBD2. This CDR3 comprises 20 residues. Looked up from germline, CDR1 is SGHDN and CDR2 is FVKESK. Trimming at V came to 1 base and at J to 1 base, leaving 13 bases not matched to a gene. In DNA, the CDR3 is TGTGCCAGCAGCCAAGGAAGGCCGAGCGGGGGGATAAGGAACACCGGGGAGCTGTTTTTT. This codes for CASSQGRPSGGIRNTGELFF.

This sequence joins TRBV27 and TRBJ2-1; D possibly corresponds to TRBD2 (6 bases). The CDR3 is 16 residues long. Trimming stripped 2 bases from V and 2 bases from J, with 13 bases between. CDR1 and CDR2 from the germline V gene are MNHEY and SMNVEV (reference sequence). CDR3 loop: CASSLLGGLAYNEQFF. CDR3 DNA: TGTGCCAGCAGTTTACTCGGGGGACTGGCCTACAATGAGCAGTTCTTC.

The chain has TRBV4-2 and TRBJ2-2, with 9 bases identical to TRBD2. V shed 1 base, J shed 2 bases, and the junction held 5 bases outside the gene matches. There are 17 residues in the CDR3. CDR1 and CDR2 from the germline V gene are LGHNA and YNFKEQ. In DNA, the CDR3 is TGTGCCAGCAGCCAAGTAATAGCGGGGGCTAACACCGGGGAGCTGTTTTTT. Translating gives CASSQVIAGANTGELFF.

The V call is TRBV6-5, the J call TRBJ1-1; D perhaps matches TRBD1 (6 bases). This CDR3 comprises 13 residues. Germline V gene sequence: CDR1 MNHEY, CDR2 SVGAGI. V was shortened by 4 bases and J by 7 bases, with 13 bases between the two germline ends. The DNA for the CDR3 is TGTGCCAGCAGTTCGACACAGGGACGTGAAGCTTTCTTT. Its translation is CASSSTQGREAFF.

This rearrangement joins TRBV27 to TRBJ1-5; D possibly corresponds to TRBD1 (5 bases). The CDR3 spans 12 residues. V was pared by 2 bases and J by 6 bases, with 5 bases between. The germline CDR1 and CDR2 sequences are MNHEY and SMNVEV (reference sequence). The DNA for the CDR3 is TGTGCCAGCAGTTTAAGGGGTCAGCCCCAGCATTTT. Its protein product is CASSLRGQPQHF.

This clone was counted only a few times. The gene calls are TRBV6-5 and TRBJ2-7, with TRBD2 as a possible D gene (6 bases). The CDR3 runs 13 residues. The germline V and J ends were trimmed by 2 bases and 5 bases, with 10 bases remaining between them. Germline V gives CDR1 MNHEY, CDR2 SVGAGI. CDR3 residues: CASSYGGTNEQYF. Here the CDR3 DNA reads TGTGCCAGCAGTTACGGAGGGACCAACGAGCAGTACTTC.

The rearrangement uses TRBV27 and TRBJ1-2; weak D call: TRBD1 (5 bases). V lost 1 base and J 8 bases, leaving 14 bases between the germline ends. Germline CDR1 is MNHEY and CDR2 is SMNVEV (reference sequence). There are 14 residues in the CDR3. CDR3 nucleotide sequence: TGTGCCAGCAGTTTATGGGGGGGGAAGAACGGCTACACCTTC. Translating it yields CASSLWGGKNGYTF.

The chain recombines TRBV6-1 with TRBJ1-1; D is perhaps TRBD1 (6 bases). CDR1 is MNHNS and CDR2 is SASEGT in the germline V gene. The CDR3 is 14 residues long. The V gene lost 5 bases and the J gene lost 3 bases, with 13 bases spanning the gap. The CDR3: CASSRTGRDTEAFF. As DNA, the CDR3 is TGTGCCAGCAGTAGAACAGGGAGGGACACTGAAGCTTTCTTT.

For the CDR3, the DNA is TGTGCCATTAACCGGGACAGGGATTCCTACGAGCAGTACTTC. This gives the protein CAINRDRDSYEQYF. The gene calls are TRBV10-3 and TRBJ2-7; 9 positions match TRBD1. After removal of 9 bases from V and 1 base from J, the junction contained 7 bases not matched to a gene. The CDR3 runs 14 residues. Looked up from germline, CDR1 is ENHRY and CDR2 is SYGVKD.

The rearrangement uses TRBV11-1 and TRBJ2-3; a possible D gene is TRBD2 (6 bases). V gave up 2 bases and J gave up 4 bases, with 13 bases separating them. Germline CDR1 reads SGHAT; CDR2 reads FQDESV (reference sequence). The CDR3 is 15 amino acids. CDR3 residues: CASSLSSWGADTQYF. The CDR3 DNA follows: TGTGCCAGCAGCTTATCGTCCTGGGGGGCAGATACGCAGTATTTT.

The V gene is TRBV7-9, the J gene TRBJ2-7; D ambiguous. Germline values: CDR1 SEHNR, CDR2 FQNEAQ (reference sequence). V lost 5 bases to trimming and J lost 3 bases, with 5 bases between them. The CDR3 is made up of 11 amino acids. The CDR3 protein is CASSTYYEQYF. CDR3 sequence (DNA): TGTGCCAGCAGCACCTACTACGAGCAGTACTTC.